One and the same sample provided the 22 T cell receptor beta chains below, sequenced in a study of T-cell memory formation after mild COVID-19. TCRdb called the 5' RACE reads again in MiXCR, with one record for every CDR3 protein. The data show 470,000 or so distinct CDR3 sequences, roughly 20% seen once. Sequenced input: PBMCs or a T cell subset sorted from them (not recorded which). Source of these receptors: an adult woman who had mild COVID-19 (a few samples of this study predate the infection). Cell type and time point are not known.

The rearrangement links TRBV23-1 to TRBJ2-1, with 8 bases lining up with TRBD2. TRBV23-1 is sorted into the ORF group, with uncertain function. Trimming removed 4 bases from V and 3 bases from J; junction bases left unmatched: 8. The CDR3 is 16 amino acids. The CDR3 region is CASSRSGTRDYNEQFF. In DNA form, the CDR3 reads TGCGCCAGCAGTCGTTCCGGGACTAGGGACTACAATGAGCAGTTCTTC.

This clonotype was detected only a few times. CDR3 nucleotides: TGCAGCGCCGGGACAGCAAGCAACCAAGCTTTCTTT. This translates into CSAGTASNQAFF. V usage is TRBV29-1 and J usage is TRBJ1-1; 7 bases match TRBD1. This CDR3 is built from 12 residues. Germline V gives CDR1 SQVTM, CDR2 ANQGSEA. V lost 7 bases, J lost 9 bases, and 11 bases stayed unmatched.

This clonotype was observed a few times. The chain recombines TRBV29-1 with TRBJ1-1; D remains ambiguous. The V end lost 8 bases, the J end lost 3 bases, and 16 bases lay between the germline ends. Looked up from germline, CDR1 is SQVTM and CDR2 is ANQGSEA. This CDR3 spans 13 amino acids. The CDR3 loop reads CSIRQRADTEAFF. The CDR3 coding sequence is TGCAGCATCAGGCAGCGGGCTGACACTGAAGCTTTCTTT.

This clonotype was detected a few times. The chain recombines TRBV12-3 or TRBV12-4 with TRBJ1-2; D might be TRBD1 (6 bases). V was shortened by 8 bases and J by 4 bases, with 17 bases between the two germline ends. The CDR3 has 14 residues. CDR3 loop: CASSRGQGFYGYTF. In DNA form, the CDR3 reads TGTGCCAGCTCAAGGGGCCAGGGGTTCTATGGCTACACCTTC.

The sample holds a few counts of this clonotype. This chain joins TRBV7-2 and TRBJ2-6, with unresolved D. The CDR3 has 15 amino acids. The V and J ends lost 5 bases and 0 bases respectively, with 8 bases between them. In germline, CDR1 is SGHTA, CDR2 FQGNSA. Written as DNA, the CDR3 is TGTGCCAGCAGCGACACGTTCTCTGGGGCCAACGTCCTGACTTTC. Translation gives CASSDTFSGANVLTF.

This clonotype occurred a few times. This chain connects TRBV4-3 to TRBJ2-3; D uncertain. Trimming cost V 0 bases and J 6 bases, with 10 bases left between them. Germline V gene lookup returns CDR1 LGHNA and CDR2 YSLEER. There are 14 residues in the CDR3. In DNA, the CDR3 is TGCGCCAGCAGCCAAGATAGGCGTCCCGATACGCAGTATTTT. It codes for CASSQDRRPDTQYF.

This clonotype has a handful of counts. The V gene is TRBV4-1, the J gene TRBJ2-3; D is perhaps TRBD2 (5 bases). Germline CDR1 reads MGHRA; CDR2 reads YSYEKL. Trimming stripped 0 bases from V and 4 bases from J, with 8 bases between. The CDR3 has 14 residues. The CDR3 coding sequence is TGCGCCAGCAGCCAAGAAGCGAGGGCAGATACGCAGTATTTT. This translates into CASSQEARADTQYF.

This rearrangement joins TRBV5-1 to TRBJ1-6; no reliable D call. Trimming left V 3 bases short and J 8 bases short, with 18 bases between. There are 16 residues in the CDR3. Germline V gene data show CDR1 as SGHRS and CDR2 as YFSETQ. CDR3 bases: TGCGCCAGCAGCTACCAGGAACCGGGCCCCCATTCACCCCTCCACTTT. Translating gives CASSYQEPGPHSPLHF.

The chain combines TRBV7-2 with TRBJ1-1, with D possibly TRBD1 on 6 matching bases. Germline CDR1 and CDR2: SGHTA and FQGNSA. The CDR3 has 15 residues. V was trimmed by 8 bases and J by 1 base, leaving 17 bases between them. The CDR3 coding sequence is TGTGCCAGCCGAGAGAGGGACAAAAGGAACACTGAAGCTTTCTTT. Its translation is CASRERDKRNTEAFF.

The rearrangement joins TRBV9 to TRBJ2-3; 11 nucleotides align to TRBD2. V shed 5 bases, J shed 5 bases, and the junction held 7 bases outside the gene matches. Germline V gene lookup returns CDR1 SGDLS and CDR2 YYNGEE. The CDR3 consists of 15 residues. DNA for the CDR3: TGTGCCAGCAGAGCGGGTAGCGGGAGGGAAGATACGCAGTATTTT. Translation: CASRAGSGREDTQYF.

The gene calls are TRBV7-8 and TRBJ2-7; D is uncertain. Germline loops: CDR1 SGHVS, CDR2 FQNEAQ. The V and J ends lost 2 bases and 3 bases respectively, with 14 bases between them. This CDR3 is 15 amino acids long. CDR3 residues: CASSLRTTDHYEQYF. The CDR3 nucleotides are TGTGCCAGCAGCTTAAGAACCACAGACCACTACGAGCAGTACTTC.

This clonotype was seen more than once but under ten times. The chain links TRBV12-3 or TRBV12-4 to TRBJ2-7; 7 nucleotides match TRBD1. CDR3 length equals 14 residues. J lost 2 bases, V lost 6 bases, and 7 bases had no gene match. The CDR3 DNA reads as TGTGCCAGCAGACCTACAGGGGCCACCTACGAGCAGTACTTC. This gives the protein CASRPTGATYEQYF.

This clonotype was counted a few times. The chain couples TRBV11-2 to TRBJ1-1; no firm D call. The ends were cut back, 7 bases at V and 1 base at J, with 19 bases in the middle. The CDR3 spans 16 residues. CDR1 and CDR2 from the germline V gene are SGHAT and FQNNGV. CDR3 coding DNA: TGTGCCAGCACCCCTGGATTGACTTTTGGGAACACTGAAGCTTTCTTT. Amino acid sequence: CASTPGLTFGNTEAFF.

This clonotype was picked up a small number of times. This chain uses TRBV15 with TRBJ1-5; D gene unclear. CDR1 is LNHNV, CDR2 YYDKDF, per germline (reference sequence). This CDR3 region has 15 residues. Trimming stripped 9 bases from V and 3 bases from J, with 18 bases between. CDR3 residues: CATGIKGNVNQPQHF. The CDR3 DNA reads TGTGCCACAGGGATTAAGGGTAATGTCAATCAGCCCCAGCATTTT.

This chain connects TRBV6-2 or TRBV6-3 to TRBJ2-2; the D is unclear. The V end was cut by 0 bases, the J end by 0 bases, with 8 bases between. This CDR3 contains 16 residues. CDR1 and CDR2 from the germline V gene are MNHEY and SVGEGT. The CDR3 sequence is CASSYSVLANTGELFF. The CDR3 bases are TGTGCCAGCAGTTACTCGGTTCTAGCGAACACCGGGGAGCTGTTTTTT.

The chain couples TRBV30 to TRBJ2-7; the D gene is possibly TRBD2 (6 bases). The germline V and J ends were trimmed by 2 bases and 5 bases, with 13 bases remaining between them. This CDR3 spans 13 amino acids. The germline V gene has CDR1 GTSNPN and CDR2 SVGIG (reference sequence). The CDR3 bases are TGTGCCTGGAGTACCGGAGGGCCGAACGAGCAGTACTTC. The encoded protein is CAWSTGGPNEQYF.

This clonotype was seen more than once but under ten times. V gene TRBV20-1 combines with J gene TRBJ1-5, with D hard to call. There are 13 residues in the CDR3. V lost 2 bases, J lost 8 bases, and 13 bases lay in between. Germline V lookup: CDR1 DFQATT, CDR2 SNEGSKA (reference sequence). The CDR3 spells CSARRVPAKPQHF. The CDR3 nucleotides read TGCAGTGCTAGAAGGGTGCCCGCTAAGCCCCAGCATTTT.

This clonotype was counted only a few times. The gene calls are TRBV5-5 and TRBJ2-2; 8 nucleotides align to TRBD1. This CDR3 spans 15 amino acids. Germline loops: CDR1 SGHKS, CDR2 YYEKEE (reference sequence). V shed 4 bases, J shed 4 bases, and the junction held 6 bases outside the gene matches. CDR3 amino acids: CASSNLDRVTGELFF. The CDR3 DNA sequence: TGTGCCAGCAGCAACCTGGACAGGGTCACCGGGGAGCTGTTTTTT.

Only a few counts were recorded for this clonotype. The chain joins TRBV24-1 to TRBJ1-1, with D uncertain. Trimming removed 9 bases at V and 1 base at J, with 5 bases between. CDR1 is KGHDR and CDR2 is SFDVKD in the germline V gene. The CDR3 is made up of 11 amino acids. CDR3 in DNA: TGTGCCACCGCTAGGAACACTGAAGCTTTCTTT. Protein sequence: CATARNTEAFF.

This clonotype has at least ten counts. V usage is TRBV6-2 or TRBV6-3 and J usage is TRBJ2-3; 7 bases map to TRBD1. The trim removed 0 bases at V and 1 base at J, leaving 1 base unmatched. This CDR3 is 15 amino acids long. Germline V gives CDR1 MNHEY, CDR2 SVGEGT. Here the CDR3 DNA reads TGTGCCAGCAGTTACTCCGGACAGGGCACAGATACGCAGTATTTT. Translation gives CASSYSGQGTDTQYF.

A few counts support this clonotype. The gene calls are TRBV23-1 and TRBJ1-1; no clear D gene. TRBV23-1 belongs to the ORF category, with a function that is uncertain. The CDR3 has 16 amino acids. The germline V and J ends were trimmed by 3 bases and 0 bases, with 14 bases remaining between them. CDR3 in amino acids: CASSHREKFMNTEAFF. Here the CDR3 DNA reads TGCGCCAGCAGTCATCGGGAGAAATTCATGAACACTGAAGCTTTCTTT.

The CDR3 here is CASSFGQTTYNEQFF. In nucleotides, the CDR3 is TGTGCCAGCAGCTTCGGACAGACGACTTACAATGAGCAGTTCTTC. The chain employs TRBV12-3 or TRBV12-4 and TRBJ2-1; D might be TRBD1 (6 bases). V lost 6 bases, J lost 4 bases, and 16 bases lay in between. The CDR3 has 15 amino acids.